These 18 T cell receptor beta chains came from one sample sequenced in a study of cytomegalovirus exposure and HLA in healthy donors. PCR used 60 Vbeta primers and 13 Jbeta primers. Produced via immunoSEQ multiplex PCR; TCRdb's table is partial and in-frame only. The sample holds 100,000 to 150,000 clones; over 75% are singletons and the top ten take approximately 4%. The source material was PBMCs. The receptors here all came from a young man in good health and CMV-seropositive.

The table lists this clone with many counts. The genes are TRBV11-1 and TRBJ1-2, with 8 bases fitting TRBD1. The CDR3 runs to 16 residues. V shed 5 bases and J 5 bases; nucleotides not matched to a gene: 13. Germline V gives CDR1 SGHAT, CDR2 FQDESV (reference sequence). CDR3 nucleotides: TGTGCCAGCAGCGCACCGGGACAGGAGATTCAGTATGGCTACACCTTC. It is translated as CASSAPGQEIQYGYTF.

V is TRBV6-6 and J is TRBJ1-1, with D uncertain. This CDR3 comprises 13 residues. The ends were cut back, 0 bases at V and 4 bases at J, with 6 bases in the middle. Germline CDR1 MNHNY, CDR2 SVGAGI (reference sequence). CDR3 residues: CASSYSRGTEAFF. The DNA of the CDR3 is TGTGCCAGCAGTTACTCACGGGGCACTGAAGCTTTCTTT.

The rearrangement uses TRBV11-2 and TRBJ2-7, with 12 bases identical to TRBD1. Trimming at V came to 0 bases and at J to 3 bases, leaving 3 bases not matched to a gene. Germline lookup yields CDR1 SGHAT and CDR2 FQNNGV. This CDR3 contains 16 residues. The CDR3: CASSLDRDRGHYEQYF. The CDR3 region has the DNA TGTGCCAGCAGCTTAGACCGGGACAGGGGGCACTACGAGCAGTACTTC.

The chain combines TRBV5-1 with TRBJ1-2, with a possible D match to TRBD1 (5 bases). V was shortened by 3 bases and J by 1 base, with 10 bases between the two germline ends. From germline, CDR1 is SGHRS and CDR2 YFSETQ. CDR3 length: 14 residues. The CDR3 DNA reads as TGCGCCAGCAGCTCGGCACAGGTTAACTATGGCTACACCTTC. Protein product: CASSSAQVNYGYTF.

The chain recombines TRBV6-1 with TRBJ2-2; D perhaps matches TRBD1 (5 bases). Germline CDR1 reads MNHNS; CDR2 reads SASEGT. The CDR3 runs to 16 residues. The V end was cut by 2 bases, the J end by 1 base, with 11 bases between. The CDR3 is CASSEFQGENTGELFF. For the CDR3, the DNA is TGTGCCAGCAGTGAATTCCAGGGCGAGAACACCGGGGAGCTGTTTTTT.

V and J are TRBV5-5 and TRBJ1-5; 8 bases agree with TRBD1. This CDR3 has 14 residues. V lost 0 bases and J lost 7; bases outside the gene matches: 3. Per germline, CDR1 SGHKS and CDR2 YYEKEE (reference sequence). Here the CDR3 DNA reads TGTGCCAGCAGCTTGGGACAGGGGTCCCAGCCCCAGCATTTT. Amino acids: CASSLGQGSQPQHF.

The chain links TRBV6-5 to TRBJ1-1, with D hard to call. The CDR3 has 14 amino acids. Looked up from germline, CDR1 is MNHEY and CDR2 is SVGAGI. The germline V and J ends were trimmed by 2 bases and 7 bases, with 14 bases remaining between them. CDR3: CASSYGEMVGEAFF. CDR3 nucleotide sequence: TGTGCCAGCAGTTACGGGGAGATGGTTGGTGAAGCTTTCTTT.

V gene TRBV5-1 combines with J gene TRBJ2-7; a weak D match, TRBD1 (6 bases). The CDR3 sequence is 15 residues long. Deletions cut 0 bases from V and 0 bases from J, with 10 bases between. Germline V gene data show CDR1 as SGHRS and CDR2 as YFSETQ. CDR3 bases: TGCGCCAGCAGCTTGGTGAACAGGGACTCCTACGAGCAGTACTTC. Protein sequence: CASSLVNRDSYEQYF.

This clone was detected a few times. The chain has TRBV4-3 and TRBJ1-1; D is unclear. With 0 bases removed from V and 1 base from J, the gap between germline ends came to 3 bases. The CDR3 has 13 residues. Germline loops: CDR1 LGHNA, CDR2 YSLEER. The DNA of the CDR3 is TGCGCCAGCAGCCAAGACGGGAACACTGAAGCTTTCTTT. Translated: CASSQDGNTEAFF.

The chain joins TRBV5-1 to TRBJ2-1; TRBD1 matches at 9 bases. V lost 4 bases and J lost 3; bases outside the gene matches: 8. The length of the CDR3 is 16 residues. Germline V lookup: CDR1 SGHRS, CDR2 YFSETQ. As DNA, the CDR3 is TGCGCCAGCAGCGCTTCCGGGACAGGGTACTACAATGAGCAGTTCTTC. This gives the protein CASSASGTGYYNEQFF.

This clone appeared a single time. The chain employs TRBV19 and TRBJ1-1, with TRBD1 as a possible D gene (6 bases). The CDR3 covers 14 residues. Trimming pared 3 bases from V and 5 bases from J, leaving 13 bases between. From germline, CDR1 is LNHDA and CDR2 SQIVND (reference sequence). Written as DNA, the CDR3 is TGTGCCAGTAGTATTATAGGGGGGGGAACTGAAGCTTTCTTT. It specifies CASSIIGGGTEAFF.

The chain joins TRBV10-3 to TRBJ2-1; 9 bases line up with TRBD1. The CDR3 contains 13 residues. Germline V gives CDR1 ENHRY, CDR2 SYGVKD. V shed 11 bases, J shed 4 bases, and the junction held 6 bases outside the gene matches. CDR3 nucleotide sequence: TGTGCCGTCGACAGGGGGGGGTACAATGAGCAGTTCTTC. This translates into CAVDRGGYNEQFF.

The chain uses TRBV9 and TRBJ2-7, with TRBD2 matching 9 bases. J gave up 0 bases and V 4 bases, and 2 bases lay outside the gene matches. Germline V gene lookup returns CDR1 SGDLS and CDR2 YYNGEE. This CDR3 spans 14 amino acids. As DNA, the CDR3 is TGTGCCAGCAGCCTAGCGGGATCCTCCTACGAGCAGTACTTC. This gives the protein CASSLAGSSYEQYF. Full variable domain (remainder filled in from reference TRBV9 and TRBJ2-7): DSGVTQTPKHLITATGQRVTLRCSPRSGDLSVYWYQQSLDQGLQFLIQYYNGEERAKGNILERFSAQQFPDLHSELNLSSLELGDSALYFCASSLAGSSYEQYFGPGTRLTVT.

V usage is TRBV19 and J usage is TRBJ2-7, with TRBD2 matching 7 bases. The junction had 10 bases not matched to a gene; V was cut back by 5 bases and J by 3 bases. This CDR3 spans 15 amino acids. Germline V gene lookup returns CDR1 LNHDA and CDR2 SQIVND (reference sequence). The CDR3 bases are TGTGCCAGTAGTTTTGCAGCGGGGAGATTCTACGAGCAGTACTTC. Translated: CASSFAAGRFYEQYF.

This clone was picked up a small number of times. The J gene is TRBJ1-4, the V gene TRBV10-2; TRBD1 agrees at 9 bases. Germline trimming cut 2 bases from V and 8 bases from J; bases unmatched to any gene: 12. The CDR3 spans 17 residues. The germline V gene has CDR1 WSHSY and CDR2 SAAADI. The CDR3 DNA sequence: TGCGCCAGCAGTGAGACCTTTTTGGGACAGGGTGGAGAAAAACTGTTTTTT. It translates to CASSETFLGQGGEKLFF.

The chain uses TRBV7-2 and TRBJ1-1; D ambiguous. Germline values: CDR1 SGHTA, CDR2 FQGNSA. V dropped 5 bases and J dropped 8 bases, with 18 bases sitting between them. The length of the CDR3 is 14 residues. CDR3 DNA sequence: TGTGCCAGCAGCCCCGTTCGGGTGGCGGAAGAAGCTTTCTTT. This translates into CASSPVRVAEEAFF.

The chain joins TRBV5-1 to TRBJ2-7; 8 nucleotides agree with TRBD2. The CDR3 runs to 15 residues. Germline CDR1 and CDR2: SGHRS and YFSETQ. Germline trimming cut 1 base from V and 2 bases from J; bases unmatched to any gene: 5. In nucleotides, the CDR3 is TGCGCCAGCAGCTTGTTGGGCGGGGGGACCTACGAGCAGTACTTC. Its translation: CASSLLGGGTYEQYF.

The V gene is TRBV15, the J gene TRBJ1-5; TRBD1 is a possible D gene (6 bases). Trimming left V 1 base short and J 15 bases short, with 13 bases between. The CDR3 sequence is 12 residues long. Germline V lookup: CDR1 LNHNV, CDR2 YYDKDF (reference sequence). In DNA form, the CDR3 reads TGTGCCACCAGCAGAGCAGGGGCCCCAGTGCATTTT. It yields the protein CATSRAGAPVHF.